This is a list of T cell receptor beta chains from one sample in a study of blood T cell repertoires in COVID-19. Assay used: immunoSEQ multiplex PCR; TCRdb lists only in-frame clones, some missing. The table records about 240,000 clones, 75% to 90% of them present only once. Material: peripheral blood. The origin of the receptors is a woman aged 55-70 years with active or convalescent COVID-19. Each CDR3 is given with its conserved first and last residue. D genes are given only for firm matches. Size is omitted from some rows. Given values are once, few, many or a class for expanded clones.

CDR3aa,CDR3nt,d_gene,j_gene,abundance,v_gene
CAVAGQMNTEAFF,TGTGCCGTCGCAGGCCAAATGAACACTGAAGCTTTCTTT,.,TRBJ1-1,.,TRBV12-3/TRBV12-4
CASSPPLAGVYQETQYF,TGTGCCAGCAGTCCCCCACTAGCGGGGGTGTACCAAGAGACCCAGTACTTC,TRBD2,TRBJ2-5,few,TRBV2
CARCRGDRVSSPLHF,TGTGCCCGGTGTCGGGGGGACAGGGTGAGTTCACCCCTCCACTTT,TRBD1,TRBJ1-6,.,TRBV5-3
CSAVNEGDYTF,TGCAGCGCTGTGAATGAGGGGGACTACACCTTC,.,TRBJ1-2,.,TRBV29-1
CAWSVGQGRNQPQHF,TGTGCCTGGAGTGTGGGGCAGGGAAGGAATCAGCCCCAGCATTTT,.,TRBJ1-5,.,TRBV30
CASSLGAVETQYF,TGTGCCAGCAGTTTAGGGGCCGTGGAGACCCAGTACTTC,.,TRBJ2-5,.,TRBV12-3/TRBV12-4
CAWTRRDRDTGELFF,TGTGCCTGGACCCGCCGGGACAGAGACACCGGGGAGCTGTTTTTT,TRBD1,TRBJ2-2,.,TRBV30
CASSLAGGTYNEQFF,TGTGCCAGCAGTCTAGCGGGGGGAACCTACAATGAGCAGTTCTTC,TRBD2,TRBJ2-1,.,TRBV9
CASSPGQDRYSNQPQHF,TGTGCCAGCAGCCCGGGACAGGACCGATATAGCAATCAGCCCCAGCATTTT,TRBD1,TRBJ1-5,.,TRBV7-9
CASSPGGANSPLHF,TGTGCCAGCAGCCCGGGGGGGGCGAACTCACCCCTCCACTTT,.,TRBJ1-6,.,TRBV7-3
CATTPGGFTYEQYF,TGTGCCACCACCCCCGGTGGTTTCACCTACGAGCAGTACTTC,.,TRBJ2-7,.,TRBV19
CASSPRVRTDTQYF,TGTGCCAGCAGTCCCAGGGTCCGCACAGATACGCAGTATTTT,.,TRBJ2-3,.,TRBV27
CASSPLRGGDIMNTEAFF,TGTGCCAGCAGTCCCCTCCGGGGCGGGGATATAATGAACACTGAAGCTTTCTTT,.,TRBJ1-1,few,TRBV6-2/TRBV6-3